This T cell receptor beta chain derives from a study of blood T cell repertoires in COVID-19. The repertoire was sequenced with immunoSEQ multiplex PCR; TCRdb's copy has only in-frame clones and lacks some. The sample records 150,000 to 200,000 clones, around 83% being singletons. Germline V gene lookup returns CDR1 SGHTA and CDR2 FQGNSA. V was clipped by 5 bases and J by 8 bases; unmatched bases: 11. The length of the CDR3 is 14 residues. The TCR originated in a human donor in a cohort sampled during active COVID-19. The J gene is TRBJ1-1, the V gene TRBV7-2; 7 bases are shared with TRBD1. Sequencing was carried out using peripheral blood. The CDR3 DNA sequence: TGTGCCAGCAGCGGCCGGGACAGACCAATAGAAGCTTTCTTT. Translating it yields CASSGRDRPIEAFF.